This entry describes one T cell receptor (beta chain). No antigen is known for it. No clone much larger than this one lies a single base away; base qualities are absent. The library was built by means of the immunoSEQ multiplex PCR assay. The multiplex PCR relied on a mix of 60 forward primers for TCR Vbeta segments and 13 reverse primers for TCR Jbeta segments. Amplification of the CDR3 region of rearranged TCR beta genes was performed with a multiplex PCR assay on genomic DNA. Amplified TCR beta libraries were sequenced as 87-base-pair reads on the Illumina HiSeq System. Turning to the authors' computational methods: A later analysis tallied about 77 million unique TCR beta chains across the 666 repertoires, and around 9.9 million of those chains were shared by two or more donors. Raw reads were error-corrected and collapsed into unique sequences by a nearest-neighbor algorithm in which closely related sequences were merged to remove PCR and sequencing errors. V, D and J gene segments were assigned by aligning CDR3 sequences to IMGT reference sequences. For a sequence to be retained, a match of at least six nucleotides was required to both a V gene segment and a J gene segment. A rearrangement counted as productive if the CDR3 had no stop codons and remained in frame with V and J, and every other rearrangement counted as non-productive. CDR3 was defined by IMGT convention, running from the second conserved V-encoded cysteine to the conserved J-encoded phenylalanine. Sequences without an unambiguous match to a single V gene segment were excluded from the earlier analysis of about 640 of the donors. In an earlier analysis of 587 of the donors, a V segment was called functional when productive rearrangements were above 56.7%, and segregating when the standard deviation between donors exceeded 5%. A statistical classification framework was built to diagnose cytomegalovirus status from the catalog of TCR beta chain sequences. In a later analysis, V and J genes were assigned by comparing TCR nucleotide sequences against IMGT/GENE-DB human TR gene sequences. In a later analysis, CDR3 sequences and most-parsimonious VDJ recombination scenarios were assigned using the TCRdist pipeline. In a later analysis, each TCR beta chain was defined by its CDR3 amino acid sequence together with its V-gene family, and reads without a unique V-gene family were excluded. To address suspected cross-contamination and a sequencing artifact, a later analysis removed roughly 580 highly shared, low-generation-probability nucleotide sequences. A later analysis calculated a clonal expansion index for each public chain from normalized within-repertoire ranks of inferred template counts. Generation probabilities in a later analysis came from a VDJ recombination model fitted to out-of-frame rearrangements, and those results were checked against IGoR. In a later analysis, hypergeometric tests were used to score TCR-TCR, TCR-HLA and TCR-CMV co-occurrence, with a repertoire-size bias correction applied to TCR pairs. To estimate false discovery rates, a later analysis permuted the HLA or CMV assignments 20 times. In a later analysis, co-occurring TCRs were grouped using DBSCAN, with TCRdist sequence similarity added in when clustering inside HLA-allele-positive subsets. Co-occurrence clustering excluded repertoires with fewer than 30,000 or more than 120,000 public chains, plus five with anomalous nucleotide sharing. TCRdb's version of the immuneACCESS table is confined to in-frame rearrangements and falls short of the full clone set. An unresolved V gene accounts for under half of the shortfall where checked; the remainder is of unknown origin. The DNA gave D and trimming, while V, J and clone size come from that table. The sample yields under 300,000 clones; about nine tenths were counted once. The top ten clonotypes cover less than 4% of the sample.

The source of the sample is a study of cytomegalovirus exposure and HLA in healthy donors listed by TCRdb under 2017. In terms of the full investigation: An earlier analysis of approximately 550 of the donors reported about 290 Gb of sequence data and 100 million to 130 million unique TCR beta sequences from about 200 million T cells. Approximately 300 gigabases of sequencing data and approximately 80 million unique TCR sequences were included in an early release covering several hundred HLA-typed donors. The genetic ancestry cluster associated with self-reported Caucasian donors included 81% of the roughly 400 genotyped donors. The study was designed to test whether signatures of past pathogen exposure could be identified by cataloging public T cell receptors. The study used immunosequencing to profile the T cell repertoires of under 700 subjects and linked those repertoires to cytomegalovirus serostatus. Along with the approximately 600-subject first cohort, a separate validation cohort of roughly 110 different subjects was used. The study combined high-throughput TCR immunosequencing, statistical association of individual TCRs with disease status, and machine learning to predict cytomegalovirus infection status. A later analysis re-analyzed previously published TCR beta repertoires from about 600 donors and added high-resolution HLA genotyping to study TCR occurrence patterns. Rather than drawing on any new phenotypic data, the later analysis identified candidate immune exposures from TCR beta sequences and the way those sequences occurred across donors. An earlier analysis of 587 of the donors used high-throughput TCR beta sequencing to judge whether each TCR beta V gene segment behaved as functional or pseudogenic. Alongside the repertoire data, information on donor age, sex, ethnicity and CMV serostatus was compiled. Genome-wide SNP genotypes for about three fifths of the roughly 670 donors were used in a later genetic analysis, which treated that subset as a discovery cohort. All discovery cohort repertoires had been generated on a single sequencing platform. Class I and class II HLA loci were covered by the typing at four-digit resolution. The number of typed donors differed by locus: about 620-640 for A, B, C, DRB1 and DQB1; 500 to 550 for DQA1; about 600 for DPA1; and some 450 for DPB1. Four or five DR-DQ haplotypes were treated as single units for association and clustering because of strong linkage in the cohort. Across 398 genotyped donors of the cohort, an average of 235,054 unique TCR beta nucleotide sequences per donor were sequenced, and roughly a sixth of those sequences were non-productive.

The germline V gene yields MNHEY for CDR1 and SVGAGI for CDR2. Taken from cysteine to phenylalanine, the CDR3 has 14 residues. The CDR3 DNA has 42 bases and is translated from base 1. Here V drops 6 bases and J drops 5 bases, and the junction holds 5 bases not matched to any gene. General findings and caveats noted by the study authors: According to a later analysis, most CMV-associated TCR beta chains appeared to be HLA-restricted, and the HLA associations seemed to be driven largely by CMV exposure. When HLA alleles, especially DR and DQ, strongly co-occurred, TCR associations were difficult to assign to individual alleles. A later genetic analysis associated a missense DCLRE1C variant with V-gene and J-gene trimming of TCR beta chains, and an independent cohort replicated the association. In vitro tests confirmed that a few of the cytomegalovirus-associated TCR beta chains recognize cytomegalovirus antigens. In the study, some 180 TCR beta chains were listed as associated with cytomegalovirus. While some public TCRs were present in many individuals, most TCR sequences turned up only very rarely across donors. Several of the top co-occurrence clusters appeared to be linked to parvovirus B19, influenza, CMV and Epstein-Barr virus, according to a later analysis. In a later genetic analysis, fewer N-insertions in productive TCRs were reported among donors in an Asian-associated ancestry cluster than the roughly 710-donor mean. The classifier was reported to diagnose cytomegalovirus status with high specificity and sensitivity in both the original cohort and the validation cohort. Presence/absence analyses assumed roughly uniform sequencing depth across donors, an assumption that may not hold. Because HLA typing was missing for some donors at each locus, association tests included only the typed subset. Some IMGT-functional V segments, including TRBV6-2 and TRBV6-3, could not be distinguished by the 87-base-pair reads and were therefore excluded. A cluster of highly shared sequence variants was judged likely to be a technical artifact of the sequencing pipeline. Correlated functional status among segregating V segments might be attributable to linkage disequilibrium, but an unknown experimental factor could not be ruled out. Because counts were too low, about 18 rarely observed V segments, including chromosome 9 orphons, were excluded from the earlier analysis of several hundred of the donors. It was suggested by the authors that the approach could potentially be generalized to other disease states and immunological phenotypes. In a later analysis, the rate of TCR association differed among HLA loci, with DRB1 alleles having the most associated TCRs and HLA-C alleles having the fewest. A further reported finding was that TCR beta sequences accurately predicted the HLA-A and HLA-B alleles for most subjects in the first cohort. In this cohort, only TCR beta chains were sequenced, and detectable features were limited by the absence of alpha or paired-chain data. In an earlier analysis of more than 500 of the donors, most TCR beta V segments appeared in productive rearrangements about 87% or about 30% of the time, broadly matching IMGT annotations. Specific HLA alleles were associated with some 15,000 TCR beta sequences at a false discovery rate of 0.05 in a later analysis. A later analysis found that HLA-associated TCR beta chains were more clonally expanded and had lower generation probabilities than equally common non-associated chains. CMV serostatus was the only immune exposure information available for the cohort.

The cohort was made up of 666 healthy bone marrow donors. At the time of sampling, all cohort members were nominally healthy, though unrecorded immune exposures were likely present. The donor tested CMV seropositive, placing the donor among the 289 seropositive members of the cohort. Every donor gave a peripheral blood sample, and the peripheral blood mononuclear cells from that sample were used for TCR beta sequencing. Genomic DNA was extracted from the blood cell samples with the Qiagen DNeasy Blood Extraction Kit. The sequenced sample consisted of PBMCs. Recombination connected TRBV6-5 to TRBJ1-4; 8 central nucleotides agree with TRBD1. The sequence was obtained from a man aged 35 to 55 in good health and CMV-seropositive. The DNA reads as follows: TGTGCCAGCAGCAGGGGACAGGAGAATGAAAAACTGTTTTTT. Its product reads: CASSRGQENEKLFF.